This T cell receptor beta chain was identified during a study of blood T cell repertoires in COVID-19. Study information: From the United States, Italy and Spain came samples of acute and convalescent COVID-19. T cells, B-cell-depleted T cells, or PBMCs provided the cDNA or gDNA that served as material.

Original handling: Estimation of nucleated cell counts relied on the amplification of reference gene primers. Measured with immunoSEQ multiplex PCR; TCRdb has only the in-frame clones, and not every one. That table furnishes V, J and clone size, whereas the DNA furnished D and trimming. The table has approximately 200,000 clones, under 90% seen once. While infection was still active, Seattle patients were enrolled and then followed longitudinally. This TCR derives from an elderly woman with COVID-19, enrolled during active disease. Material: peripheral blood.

In nucleotides, the CDR3 is TGTGCCAGCAAGACTGGAACCACTGAAGCTTTCTTT. Its protein product is CASKTGTTEAFF. The V call is TRBV28, the J call TRBJ1-1; D is unclear. The CDR3 length is 12 residues. The V and J ends lost 7 bases and 4 bases respectively, with 10 bases between them. CDR1 MDHEN and CDR2 SYDVKM come from the germline V gene.